This T cell receptor (beta chain) was identified in a study of cytomegalovirus exposure and HLA in healthy donors. With regard to this clone: The antigen is undetermined.

In the PCR, 60 Vbeta and 13 Jbeta primers were used. Sequencing used immunoSEQ multiplex PCR; TCRdb keeps in-frame clones, though not all of them. This sample's clone table lists about 130,000 clones. This CDR3 has 13 amino acids. Germline-derived CDR1 and CDR2 are SEHNR and FQNEAQ (reference sequence). The V gene lost 5 bases and the J gene lost 8 bases, with 12 bases spanning the gap. General study findings and limits: In vitro checks showed that a few CMV-associated chains really do target CMV antigens. Per published accounts, TCR beta sequences correctly predicted the HLA-A and HLA-B alleles of most subjects.

The chain joins TRBV7-9 to TRBJ1-4; TRBD1 might be the D (5 bases). The clonotype was recovered from a man aged 18 to 30 in good health and CMV-seronegative. Material for sequencing was PBMCs. CDR3 sequence (DNA): TGTGCCAGCAGCCCCATGGAGGGGGAAAAACTGTTTTTT. This translates into CASSPMEGEKLFF.